This T cell receptor beta chain emerged from a study of blood T cell repertoires in COVID-19. Study-level background: The analysed material was cDNA or gDNA that came from T cells, B-cell-depleted T cells, or PBMCs.

Produced via immunoSEQ multiplex PCR; TCRdb's table is partial and in-frame only. The table records 110,000 to 150,000 clones, more than 80% of them present only once. This clone was detected once. The DNA is omitted, as the CDR3 cannot be located on it reliably, and the CDR3 follows TCRdb's listing. The receptor's source is a woman aged 55-70 years with active COVID-19. The sequencing input was peripheral blood.

The CDR3 loop reads CASSQYFGDLGYNEQFF. This rearrangement joins TRBV4-3 to TRBJ2-1; the table's D gene call, TRBD2, was not cross checked with the DNA. The CDR3 totals 17 residues, both ends included. Germline assignment: CDR1 LGHNA and CDR2 YSLEER.